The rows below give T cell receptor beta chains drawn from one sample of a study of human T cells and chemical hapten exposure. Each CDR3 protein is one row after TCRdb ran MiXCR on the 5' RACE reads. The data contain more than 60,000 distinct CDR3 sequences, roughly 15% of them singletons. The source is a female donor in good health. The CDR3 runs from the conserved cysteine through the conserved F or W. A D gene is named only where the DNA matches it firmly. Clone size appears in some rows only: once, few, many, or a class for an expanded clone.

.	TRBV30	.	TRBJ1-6	TGTGCCTGGCTCCGCAAGACAGGAAGCTCCTATAATTCACCCCTCCACTTT	CAWLRKTGSSYNSPLHF
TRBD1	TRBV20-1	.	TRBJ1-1	TGCAGTGCCCCCCCGACAGGGCAGAAGGGCACTGAAGCTTTCTTT	CSAPPTGQKGTEAFF
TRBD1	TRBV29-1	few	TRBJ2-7	TGCAGCGTTGCGCAGGGGGCTAGATACGAGCAGTACTTC	CSVAQGARYEQYF
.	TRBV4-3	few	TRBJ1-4	TGCGCCAGCAGCCTGGTGACCGGGGATAGTAATGAAAAACTGTTTTTT	CASSLVTGDSNEKLFF
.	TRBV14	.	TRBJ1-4	TGTGCCAGCAGCCAGACGCAGTGGACTAATGAAAAACTGTTTTTT	CASSQTQWTNEKLFF
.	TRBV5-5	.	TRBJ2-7	TGTGCCAGCAGCTTGGACGGAAACTCCTACGAGCAGTACTTC	CASSLDGNSYEQYF
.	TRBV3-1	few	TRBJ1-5	TGTGCCAGCGGAATCCCACAGCGGCTGTATAGCAATCAGCCCCAGCATTTT	CASGIPQRLYSNQPQHF
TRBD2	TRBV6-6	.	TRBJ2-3	TGTGCCAGCAGTTACCCAACTAGCGGGAGGGCGGTTAGCACAGATACGCAGTATTTT	CASSYPTSGRAVSTDTQYF
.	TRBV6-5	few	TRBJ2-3	TGTGCCACCAAAGCCCCGGGGAGCACAGATACGCAGTATTTT	CATKAPGSTDTQYF
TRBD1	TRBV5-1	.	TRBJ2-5	TGCGCCACTGGACAGGGCAATCAAGAGACCCAGTACTTC	CATGQGNQETQYF
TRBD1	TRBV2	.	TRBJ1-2	TGTGCCAGCCGGGACAGGGACCCCGTTGCGCGGGGCTACACCTTC	CASRDRDPVARGYTF
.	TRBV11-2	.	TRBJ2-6	TGTGCCAGCGCCTTTACTGGGGCCAACGTCCTGACTTTC	CASAFTGANVLTF
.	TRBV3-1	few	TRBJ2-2	TGTGCCAGCAGCTTTGGGCCCACCGGGGAGCTGTTTTTT	CASSFGPTGELFF
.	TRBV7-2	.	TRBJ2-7	TGTGCCAGCAGTTCTCAGGGGACCTCCTACGAGCAGTACTTC	CASSSQGTSYEQYF